The present T cell receptor (beta chain) was sequenced within a study of blood T cell repertoires in COVID-19. About the study: The origin of the acute and convalescent COVID-19 samples was the United States, Italy and Spain. T cells, B-cell-depleted T cells, or PBMCs supplied cDNA or gDNA.

Original processing methods: Estimates of nucleated cell counts were drawn from the amplification of reference gene primers. Assay used: immunoSEQ multiplex PCR; TCRdb lists only in-frame clones, some missing. The DNA gave D and trimming, while V, J and clone size come from that table. Of some 130,000 clones in the sample, 70% to 90% were seen once. Germline values: CDR1 SGDLS, CDR2 YYNGEE. This CDR3 has 15 residues. J gave up 3 bases and V 0 bases, and 2 bases lay outside the gene matches. The gene calls are TRBV9 and TRBJ2-1; 8 nucleotides line up with TRBD2. The sample taken for sequencing was peripheral blood. The TCR comes from a human donor in a cohort sampled during active COVID-19. CDR3 bases: TGTGCCAGCAGCGTAGATGCGGGGGGCTACAATGAGCAGTTCTTC. Translated: CASSVDAGGYNEQFF.